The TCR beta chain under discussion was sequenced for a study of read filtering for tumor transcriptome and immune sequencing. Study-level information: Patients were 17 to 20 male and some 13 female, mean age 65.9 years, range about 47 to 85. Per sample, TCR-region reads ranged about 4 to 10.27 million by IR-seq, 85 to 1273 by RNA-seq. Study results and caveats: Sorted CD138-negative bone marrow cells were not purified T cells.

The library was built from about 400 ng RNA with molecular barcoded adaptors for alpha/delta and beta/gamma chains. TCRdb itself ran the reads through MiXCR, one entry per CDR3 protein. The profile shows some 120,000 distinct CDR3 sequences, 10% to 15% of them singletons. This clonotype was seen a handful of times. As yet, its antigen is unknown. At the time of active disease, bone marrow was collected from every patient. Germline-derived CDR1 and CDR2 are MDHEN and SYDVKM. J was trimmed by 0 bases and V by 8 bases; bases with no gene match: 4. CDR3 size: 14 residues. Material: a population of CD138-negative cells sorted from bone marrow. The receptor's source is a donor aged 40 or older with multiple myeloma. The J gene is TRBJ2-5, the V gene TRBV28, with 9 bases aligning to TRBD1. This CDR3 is CASRQGGNQETQYF. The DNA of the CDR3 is TGTGCCAGCCGACAGGGGGGAAACCAAGAGACCCAGTACTTC.